This T cell receptor beta chain was recovered during a study of blood T cell repertoires in COVID-19. Overall study: The United States, Italy and Spain were the sources of the acute and convalescent COVID-19 samples. T cells, B-cell-depleted T cells, or PBMCs supplied cDNA or gDNA.

Recruited during active infection, patients (from Seattle) were subsequently followed longitudinally. Authors' processing steps: It was from reference gene primer amplification that nucleated cell counts were estimated. Profiled with immunoSEQ multiplex PCR; TCRdb holds only in-frame clones, not every one. V and J calls and clone size come straight from that table; D and trimming were deduced from the DNA. Among about 210,000 clones listed, 65% to 90% were seen once. This clone was detected only a few times. The sequence was obtained from an older woman with COVID-19, enrolled during active disease. Input material: peripheral blood.

DNA of the CDR3: TGTGCCAGCAGCAAAGAACGGGGGGGCTATGGCTACACCTTC. Amino acid sequence: CASSKERGGYGYTF. The chain combines TRBV21-1 with TRBJ1-2. TRBV21-1 is listed as a pseudogene. The CDR3 totals 14 residues.